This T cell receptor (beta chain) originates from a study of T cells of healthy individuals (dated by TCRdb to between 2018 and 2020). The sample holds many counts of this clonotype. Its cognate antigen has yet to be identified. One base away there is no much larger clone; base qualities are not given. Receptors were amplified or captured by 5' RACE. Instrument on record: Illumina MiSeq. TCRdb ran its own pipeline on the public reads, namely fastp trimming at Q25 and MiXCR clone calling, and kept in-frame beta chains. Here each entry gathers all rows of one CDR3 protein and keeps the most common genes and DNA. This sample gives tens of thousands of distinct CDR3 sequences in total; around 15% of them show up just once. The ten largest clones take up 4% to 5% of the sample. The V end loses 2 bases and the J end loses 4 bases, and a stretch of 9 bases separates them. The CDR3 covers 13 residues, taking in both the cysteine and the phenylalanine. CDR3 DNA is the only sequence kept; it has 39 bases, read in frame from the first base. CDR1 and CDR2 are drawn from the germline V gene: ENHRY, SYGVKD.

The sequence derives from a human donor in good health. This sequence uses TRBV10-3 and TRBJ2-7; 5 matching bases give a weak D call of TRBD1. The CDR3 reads CAISEPGKYEQYF. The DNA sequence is TGTGCCATCAGTGAGCCAGGGAAATACGAGCAGTACTTC.